This T cell receptor beta chain was recovered during a study of blood T cell repertoires in COVID-19. Study as a whole: Both acute and convalescent COVID-19 samples were obtained from the United States, Italy and Spain. T cells, B-cell-depleted T cells, or PBMCs supplied cDNA or gDNA.

Original methodology: Reference gene primer amplification gave estimated nucleated cell counts. TCRdb keeps only in-frame clones here, not all; method: immunoSEQ multiplex PCR. V, J and clone size were drawn from that table, and D and trimming were deduced from the DNA. There are approximately 15,000 clones in the sample; about four fifths occur only once, and roughly a quarter lies in the top ten. The origin of this receptor is a woman aged 55-75 years with acute or convalescent COVID-19. The sample taken for sequencing was peripheral blood.

This chain's CDR3 is CASSQASGGNTGELFF. CDR3 sequence (DNA): TGTGCCAGCAGCCAAGCTAGCGGGGGCAACACCGGGGAGCTGTTTTTT. The genes are TRBV3-1 (or the pseudogene TRBV3-2) and TRBJ2-2; TRBD2 matches 10 bases. Trimming removed 1 base from V and 2 bases from J; junction bases left unmatched: 1. The CDR3 loop spans 16 amino acids. From germline, CDR1 is LGHDT and CDR2 YNNKEL (reference sequence).